The TCR beta chain described here comes from a study of blood T cell repertoires in COVID-19. Looking at the study overall: The United States, Italy and Spain supplied acute and convalescent COVID-19 samples. The analysed material was cDNA or gDNA that came from T cells, B-cell-depleted T cells, or PBMCs.

Method: immunoSEQ multiplex PCR; TCRdb's copy keeps in-frame clones and lacks some. The repertoire includes approximately 290,000 clones, roughly nine tenths of them detected once, and 8.5% to 14% sits in the top ten. The CDR3 totals 14 residues. Deletions cut 3 bases from V and 0 bases from J, with 9 bases between. Germline V gene data show CDR1 as KGHSH and CDR2 as LQKENI. Input material: peripheral blood. The sequence was collected from a woman younger than 45 with COVID-19, enrolled during active disease. The J gene is TRBJ2-7, the V gene TRBV18; tentative D call: TRBD2 (5 bases). The DNA for the CDR3 is TGTGCCAGCTCACCTACGGGGATCTCCTACGAGCAGTACTTC. As protein: CASSPTGISYEQYF.